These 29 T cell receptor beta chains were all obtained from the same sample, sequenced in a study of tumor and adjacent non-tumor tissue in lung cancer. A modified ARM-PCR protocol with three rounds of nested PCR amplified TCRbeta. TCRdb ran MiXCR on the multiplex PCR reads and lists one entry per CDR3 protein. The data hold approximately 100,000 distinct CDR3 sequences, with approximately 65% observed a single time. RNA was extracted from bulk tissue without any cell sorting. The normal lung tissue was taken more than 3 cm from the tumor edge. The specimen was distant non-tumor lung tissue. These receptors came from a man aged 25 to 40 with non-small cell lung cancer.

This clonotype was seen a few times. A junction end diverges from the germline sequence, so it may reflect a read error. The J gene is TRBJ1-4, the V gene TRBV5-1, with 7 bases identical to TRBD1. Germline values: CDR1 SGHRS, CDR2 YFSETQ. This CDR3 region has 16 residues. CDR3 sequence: CASSFTSGTVSEKLFF. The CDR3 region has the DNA TGCGCCAGCAGCTTTACGTCCGGGACAGTCTCTGAAAAATTGTTTTTT.

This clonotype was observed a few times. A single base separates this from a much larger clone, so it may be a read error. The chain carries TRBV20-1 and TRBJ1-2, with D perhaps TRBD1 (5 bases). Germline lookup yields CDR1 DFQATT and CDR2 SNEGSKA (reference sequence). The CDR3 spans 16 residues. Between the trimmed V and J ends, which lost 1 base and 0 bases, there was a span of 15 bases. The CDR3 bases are TGCAGTGCTAGAGGGTCCGGGGGAGGAACTAACTATGGCTACACCTTC. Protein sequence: CSARGSGGGTNYGYTF.

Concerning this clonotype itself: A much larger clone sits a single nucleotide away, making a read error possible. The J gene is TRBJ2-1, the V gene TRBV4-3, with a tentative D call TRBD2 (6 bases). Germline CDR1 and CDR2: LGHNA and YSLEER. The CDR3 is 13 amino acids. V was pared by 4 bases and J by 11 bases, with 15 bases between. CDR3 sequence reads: CASSLTSREKQFF. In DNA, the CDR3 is TGCGCCAGCAGCCTTACTAGCAGAGAAAAGCAGTTCTTC.

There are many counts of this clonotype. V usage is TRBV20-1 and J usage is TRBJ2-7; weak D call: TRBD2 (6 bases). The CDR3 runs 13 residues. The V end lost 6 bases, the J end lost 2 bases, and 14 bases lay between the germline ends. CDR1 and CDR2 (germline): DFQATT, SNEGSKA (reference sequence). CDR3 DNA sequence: TGCAGTGCCGCCAGGGACTTGACCTACGAGCAGTACTTC. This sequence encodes CSAARDLTYEQYF.

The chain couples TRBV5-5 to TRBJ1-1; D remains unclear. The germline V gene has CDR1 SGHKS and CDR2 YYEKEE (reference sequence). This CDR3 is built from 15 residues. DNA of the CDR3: TGTGTCGGCAGTCTGGGAGGATTTGAACTCACTGAAGCTTTCTTT. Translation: CVGSLGGFELTEAFF.

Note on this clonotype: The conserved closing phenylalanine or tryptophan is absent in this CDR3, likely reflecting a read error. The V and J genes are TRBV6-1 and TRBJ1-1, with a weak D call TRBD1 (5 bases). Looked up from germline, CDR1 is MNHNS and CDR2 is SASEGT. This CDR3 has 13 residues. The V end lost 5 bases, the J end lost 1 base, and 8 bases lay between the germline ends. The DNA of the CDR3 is TGTGCCAGCAGTCTCACAGGGAACACTGAAGCTTTCATT. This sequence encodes CASSLTGNTEAFI.

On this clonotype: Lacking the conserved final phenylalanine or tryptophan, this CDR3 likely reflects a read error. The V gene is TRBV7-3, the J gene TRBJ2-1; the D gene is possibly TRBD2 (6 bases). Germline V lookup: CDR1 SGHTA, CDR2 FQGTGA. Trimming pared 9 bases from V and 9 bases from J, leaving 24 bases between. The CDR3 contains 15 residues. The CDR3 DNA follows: TGTGCCAGTAGCCTTAGCCCCGGGACTGGGATTGAGCAGTTCTCC. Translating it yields CASSLSPGTGIEQFS.

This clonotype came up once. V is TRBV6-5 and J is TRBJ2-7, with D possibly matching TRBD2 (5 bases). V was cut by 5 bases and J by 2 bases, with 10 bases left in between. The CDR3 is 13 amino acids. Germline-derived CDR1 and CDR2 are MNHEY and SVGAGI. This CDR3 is CASSRRGPYEQYF. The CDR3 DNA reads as TGTGCCAGCAGTCGACGGGGTCCCTACGAGCAGTACTTC.

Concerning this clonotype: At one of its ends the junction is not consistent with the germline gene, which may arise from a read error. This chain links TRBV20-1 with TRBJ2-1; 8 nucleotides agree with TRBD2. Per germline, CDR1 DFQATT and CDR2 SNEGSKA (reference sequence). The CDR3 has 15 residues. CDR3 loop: CSARPSGLSYNGQLF. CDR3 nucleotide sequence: TGCAGTGCTAGACCTAGCGGGCTCTCCTACAATGGGCAGCTCTTC.

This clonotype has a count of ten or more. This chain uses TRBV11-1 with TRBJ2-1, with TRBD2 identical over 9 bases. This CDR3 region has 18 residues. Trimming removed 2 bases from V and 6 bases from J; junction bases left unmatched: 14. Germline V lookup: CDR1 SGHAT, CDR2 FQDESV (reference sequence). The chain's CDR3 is CASSLTWRRLAGSNEQFF. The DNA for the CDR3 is TGTGCCAGCAGCTTAACCTGGCGGCGGCTAGCGGGGTCCAATGAGCAGTTCTTC.

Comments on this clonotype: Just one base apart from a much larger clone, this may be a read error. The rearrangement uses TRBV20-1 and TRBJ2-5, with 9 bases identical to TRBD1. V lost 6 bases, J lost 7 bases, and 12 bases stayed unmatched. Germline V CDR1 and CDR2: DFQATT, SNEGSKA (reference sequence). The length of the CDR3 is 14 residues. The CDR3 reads CSAEGTGTVGTQYF. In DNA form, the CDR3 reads TGCAGTGCCGAGGGGACAGGGACTGTAGGGACCCAGTACTTC.

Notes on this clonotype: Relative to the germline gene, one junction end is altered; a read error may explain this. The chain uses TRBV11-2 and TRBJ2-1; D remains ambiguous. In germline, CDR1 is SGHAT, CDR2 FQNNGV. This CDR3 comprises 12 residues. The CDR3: CTRILVTYEQFF. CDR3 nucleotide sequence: TGTACCAGGATCTTAGTAACGTATGAGCAGTTCTTC.

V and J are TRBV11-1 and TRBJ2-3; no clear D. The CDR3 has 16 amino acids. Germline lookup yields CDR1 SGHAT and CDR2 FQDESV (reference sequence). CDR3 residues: CTNSLDDILRTDTQYF. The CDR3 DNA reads TGTACCAACAGCTTAGATGACATATTACGCACAGATACGCAGTATTTT.

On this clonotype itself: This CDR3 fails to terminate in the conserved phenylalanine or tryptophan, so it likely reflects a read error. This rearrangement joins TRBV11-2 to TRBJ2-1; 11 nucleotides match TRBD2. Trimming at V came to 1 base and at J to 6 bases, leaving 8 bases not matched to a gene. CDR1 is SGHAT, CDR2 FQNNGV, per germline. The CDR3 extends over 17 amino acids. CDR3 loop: CASSLGLAGPGANEQFL. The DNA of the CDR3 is TGTGCCAGCAGCTTAGGACTAGCGGGGCCAGGAGCCAATGAGCAGTTCTTA.

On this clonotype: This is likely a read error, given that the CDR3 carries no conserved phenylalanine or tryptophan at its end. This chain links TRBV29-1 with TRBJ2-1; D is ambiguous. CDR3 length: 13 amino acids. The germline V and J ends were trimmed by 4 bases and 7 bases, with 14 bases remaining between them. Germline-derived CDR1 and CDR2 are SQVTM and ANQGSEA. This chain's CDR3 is CSVGQTAKNEQFL. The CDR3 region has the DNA TGCAGCGTTGGCCAGACTGCTAAGAATGAGCAGTTCCTC.

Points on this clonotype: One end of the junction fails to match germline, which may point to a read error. The DNA of the CDR3 is TGTGGCAGCAGCCAAGTAGCGGAGGGAGGCAATGAGCAGTTCTTC. Translated: CGSSQVAEGGNEQFF. The V and J genes are TRBV4-1 and TRBJ2-1; a weak D match, TRBD2 (6 bases). CDR1 is MGHRA and CDR2 is YSYEKL in the germline V gene. The CDR3 runs to 15 residues.

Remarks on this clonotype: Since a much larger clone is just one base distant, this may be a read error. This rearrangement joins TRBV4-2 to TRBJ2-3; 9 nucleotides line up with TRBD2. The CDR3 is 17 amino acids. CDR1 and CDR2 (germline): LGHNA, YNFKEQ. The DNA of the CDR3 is TGTACCAGCAGCCATACACCGGGACTAGCTAACGCAGATACGCAGTATTTT. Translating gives CTSSHTPGLANADTQYF.

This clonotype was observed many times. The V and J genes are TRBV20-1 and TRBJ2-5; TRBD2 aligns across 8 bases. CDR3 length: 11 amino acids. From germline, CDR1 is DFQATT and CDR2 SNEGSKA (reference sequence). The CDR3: CSVREAGTQYF. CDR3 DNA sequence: TGCTCAGTGCGGGAGGCGGGCACCCAGTACTTC.

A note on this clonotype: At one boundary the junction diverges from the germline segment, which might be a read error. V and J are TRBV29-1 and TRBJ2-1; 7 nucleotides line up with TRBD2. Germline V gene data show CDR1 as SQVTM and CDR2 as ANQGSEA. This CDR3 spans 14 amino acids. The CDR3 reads CSVEDGGGWNEEFF. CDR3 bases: TGCAGCGTTGAAGATGGCGGGGGATGGAATGAGGAGTTCTTC.

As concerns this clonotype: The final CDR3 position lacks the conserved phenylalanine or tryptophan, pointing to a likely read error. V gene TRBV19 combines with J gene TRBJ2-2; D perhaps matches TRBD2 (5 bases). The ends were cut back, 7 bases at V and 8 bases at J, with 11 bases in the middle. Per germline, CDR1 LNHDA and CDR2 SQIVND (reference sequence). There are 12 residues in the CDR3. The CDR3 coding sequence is TGTGCCAGTAATGAGGGCGCGGGGGAGCTGTTTCTT. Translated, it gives CASNEGAGELFL.

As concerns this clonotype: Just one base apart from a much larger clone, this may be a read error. The CDR3 loop reads CTAYGLLGSYEQYF. CDR3 DNA sequence: TGCACTGCTTATGGACTACTGGGTAGCTACGAGCAGTACTTC. J is TRBJ2-7 and V is TRBV20-1, with D perhaps matching TRBD2 (6 bases). The CDR3 runs to 14 residues. Germline V gene data show CDR1 as DFQATT and CDR2 as SNEGSKA (reference sequence).

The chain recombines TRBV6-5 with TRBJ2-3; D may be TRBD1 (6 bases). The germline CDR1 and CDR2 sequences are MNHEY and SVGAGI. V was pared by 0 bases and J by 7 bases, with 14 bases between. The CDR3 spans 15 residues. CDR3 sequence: CASSYSSQGKNTQYF. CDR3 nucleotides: TGTGCCAGCAGTTACTCGAGTCAGGGGAAAAATACGCAGTATTTT.

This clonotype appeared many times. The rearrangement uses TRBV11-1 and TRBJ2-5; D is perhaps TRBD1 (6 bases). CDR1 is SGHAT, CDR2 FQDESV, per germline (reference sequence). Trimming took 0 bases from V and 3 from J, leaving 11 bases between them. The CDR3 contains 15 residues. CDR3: CASSLAMDRKETQYF. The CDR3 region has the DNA TGTGCCAGCAGCTTAGCGATGGACAGAAAAGAGACCCAGTACTTC.

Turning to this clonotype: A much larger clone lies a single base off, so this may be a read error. CDR3 nucleotides: TGTGCCAGCAGCCTGATCGGAACAGCTGGAAACACCATATATTTT. Its translation is CASSLIGTAGNTIYF. The chain employs TRBV6-2 or TRBV6-3 and TRBJ1-3, with D uncertain. V was pared by 6 bases and J by 2 bases, with 14 bases between. CDR3 length: 15 amino acids. CDR1 MNHEY and CDR2 SVGEGT come from the germline V gene.

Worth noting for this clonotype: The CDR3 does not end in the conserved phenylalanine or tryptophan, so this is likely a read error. CDR3 loop: CASSQTSGMPQYL. The CDR3 coding sequence is TGTGCCAGCAGCCAAACTAGCGGCATGCCCCAGTACTTA. The rearrangement links TRBV6-5 to TRBJ2-7; 8 bases agree with TRBD2. The CDR3 runs 13 residues. Germline CDR1 reads MNHEY; CDR2 reads SVGAGI. After removal of 6 bases from V and 10 bases from J, the junction contained 11 bases not matched to a gene.

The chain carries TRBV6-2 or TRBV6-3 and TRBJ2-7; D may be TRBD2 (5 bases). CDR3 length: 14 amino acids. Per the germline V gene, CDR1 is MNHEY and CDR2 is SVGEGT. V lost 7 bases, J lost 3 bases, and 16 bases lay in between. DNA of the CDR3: TGTGCCAGCACTAGTCAGTGGGAGCACTACGAGCAGTACTTC. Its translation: CASTSQWEHYEQYF.

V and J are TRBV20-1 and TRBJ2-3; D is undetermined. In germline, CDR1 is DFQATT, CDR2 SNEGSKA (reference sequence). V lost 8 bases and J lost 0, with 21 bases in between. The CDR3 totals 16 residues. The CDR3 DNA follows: TGCAGTACTGGGCGTCGGGCGCCCGATAGCACAGATACGCAGTATTTT. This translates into CSTGRRAPDSTDTQYF.

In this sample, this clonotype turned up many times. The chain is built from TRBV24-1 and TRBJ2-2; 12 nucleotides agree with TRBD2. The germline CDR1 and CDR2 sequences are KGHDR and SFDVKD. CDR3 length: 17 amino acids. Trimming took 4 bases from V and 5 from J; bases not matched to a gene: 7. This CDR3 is CATSEASGRAGTGELFF. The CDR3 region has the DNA TGTGCCACCAGTGAAGCTAGCGGGAGGGCCGGGACCGGGGAGCTGTTTTTT.

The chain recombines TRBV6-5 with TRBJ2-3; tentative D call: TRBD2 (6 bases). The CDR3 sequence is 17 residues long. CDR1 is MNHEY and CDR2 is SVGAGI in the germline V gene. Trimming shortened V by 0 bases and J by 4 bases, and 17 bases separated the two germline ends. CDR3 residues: CASSYSILSTGADTQYF. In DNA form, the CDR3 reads TGTGCCAGCAGTTACTCGATTCTCTCGACGGGAGCAGATACGCAGTATTTT.